The 8 T cell receptor beta chains below were found in one sample sequenced in a study of T cell changes during pregnancy in multiple sclerosis. Produced via immunoSEQ multiplex PCR; TCRdb's table is partial and in-frame only. This table holds approximately 43,000 clones, 84% found once. Sequenced material: CD4+ T cells from peripheral blood mononuclear cells, taken before pregnancy. These receptors were obtained from a female donor with multiple sclerosis, enrolled in a pregnancy study.

The rearrangement joins TRBV5-1 to TRBJ1-4, with D perhaps TRBD1 (6 bases). V was pared by 7 bases and J by 8 bases, with 18 bases between. Germline values: CDR1 SGHRS, CDR2 YFSETQ. The CDR3 extends over 14 amino acids. The CDR3 loop reads CASARQERVEKLFF. The CDR3 DNA sequence: TGCGCCAGCGCCCGACAGGAACGGGTGGAAAAACTGTTTTTT.

This clone has only one observation. V gene TRBV4-1 combines with J gene TRBJ2-3; TRBD2 matches at 8 bases. The V and J ends lost 0 bases and 1 base, in that order; junction bases with no gene match: 3. Germline V gene lookup returns CDR1 MGHRA and CDR2 YSYEKL. This CDR3 contains 16 residues. DNA for the CDR3: TGCGCCAGCAGCCAAGATAGTAGCGGGGGCACAGATACGCAGTATTTT. Translation: CASSQDSSGGTDTQYF.

V is TRBV6-1 and J is TRBJ2-5; D might be TRBD2 (6 bases). The germline V gene has CDR1 MNHNS and CDR2 SASEGT. V lost 3 bases and J 5 bases, leaving 19 bases between the germline ends. The CDR3 totals 16 residues. For the CDR3, the DNA is TGTGCCAGCAGTGATCCGCCCAGAGGGAGGCGGGAGACCCAGTACTTC. It specifies CASSDPPRGRRETQYF.

This clone was recorded once. CDR3 residues: CASSLGGGAGYNEQFF. The CDR3 DNA reads TGTGCCAGCAGCTTAGGCGGAGGTGCGGGGTACAATGAGCAGTTCTTC. The chain is built from TRBV11-3 and TRBJ2-1, with D perhaps matching TRBD2 (6 bases). This CDR3 contains 16 residues. The germline V gene has CDR1 SGHNT and CDR2 YENEEA. Trimming took 1 base from V and 4 from J, leaving 14 bases between them.

The V and J genes are TRBV28 and TRBJ1-1; 8 nucleotides align to TRBD1. CDR3 length: 16 amino acids. The germline gives CDR1 MDHEN, CDR2 SYDVKM. Germline trimming cut 4 bases from V and 4 bases from J; bases unmatched to any gene: 11. The CDR3 reads CASSSSAGGKSTEAFF. The DNA of the CDR3 is TGTGCCAGCAGTTCGTCGGCAGGGGGCAAGAGCACTGAAGCTTTCTTT.

The chain couples TRBV7-3 to TRBJ1-4; D gene unclear. CDR3 length: 13 amino acids. Germline CDR1 and CDR2: SGHTA and FQGTGA. Trimming shortened V by 6 bases and J by 7 bases, and 12 bases separated the two germline ends. CDR3 residues: CASRLQRSEKLFF. Written as DNA, the CDR3 is TGTGCCAGCAGGCTTCAGAGGTCTGAAAAACTGTTTTTT.

The chain carries TRBV25-1 and TRBJ2-3; D gene ambiguous. CDR1 is MGHDK and CDR2 is SYGVNS in the germline V gene. Trimming removed 2 bases from V and 0 bases from J, with 9 bases in between. The CDR3 length is 15 residues. In DNA, the CDR3 is TGTGCCAGCAGTGAAGCAGGTGTTAGCACAGATACGCAGTATTTT. It translates to CASSEAGVSTDTQYF.

The chain has TRBV4-3 and TRBJ1-1; D gene ambiguous. The V gene's germline CDR1 is LGHNA and CDR2 YSLEER. This CDR3 has 15 amino acids. V lost 0 bases, J lost 3 bases, and 11 bases lay in between. The CDR3 DNA is TGCGCCAGCAGCCAAGATAGCTTTCGGGACACTGAAGCTTTCTTT. This encodes CASSQDSFRDTEAFF.